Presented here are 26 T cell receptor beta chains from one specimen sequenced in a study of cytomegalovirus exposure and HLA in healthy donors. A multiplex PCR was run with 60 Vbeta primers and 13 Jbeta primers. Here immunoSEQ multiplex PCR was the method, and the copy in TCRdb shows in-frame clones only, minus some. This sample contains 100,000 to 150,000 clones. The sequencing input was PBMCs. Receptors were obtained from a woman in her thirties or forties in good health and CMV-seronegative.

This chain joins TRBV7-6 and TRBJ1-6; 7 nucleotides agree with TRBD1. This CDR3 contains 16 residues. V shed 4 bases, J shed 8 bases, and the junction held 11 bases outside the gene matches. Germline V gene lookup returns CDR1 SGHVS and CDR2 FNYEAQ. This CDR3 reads CASSSQTGSIDSPLHF. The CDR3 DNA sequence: TGTGCCAGCAGCTCACAGACAGGGTCTATAGATTCACCCCTCCACTTT.

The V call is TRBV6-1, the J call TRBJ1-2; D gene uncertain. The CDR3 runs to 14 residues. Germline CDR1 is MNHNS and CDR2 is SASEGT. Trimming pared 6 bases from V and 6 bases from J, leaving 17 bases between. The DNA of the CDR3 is TGTGCCAGCAGCCAACTGGGTCGCCGGGATGGCTACACCTTC. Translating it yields CASSQLGRRDGYTF.

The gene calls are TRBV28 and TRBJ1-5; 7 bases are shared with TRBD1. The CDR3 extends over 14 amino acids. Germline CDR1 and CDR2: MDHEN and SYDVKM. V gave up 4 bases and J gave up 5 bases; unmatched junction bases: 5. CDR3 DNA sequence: TGTGCCAGCAGTTCCACGGGACAGCATCAGCCCCAGCATTTT. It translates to CASSSTGQHQPQHF.

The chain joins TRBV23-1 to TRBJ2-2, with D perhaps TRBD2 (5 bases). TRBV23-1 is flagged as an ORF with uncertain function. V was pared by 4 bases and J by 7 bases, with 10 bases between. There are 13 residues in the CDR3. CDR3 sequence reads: CASSPLRGGELFF. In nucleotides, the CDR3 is TGCGCCAGCAGTCCCCTTCGGGGCGGGGAGCTGTTTTTT.

DNA of the CDR3: TGCGCCAGCAGCCAAGGGGTAAGGGGTCCTCAGCCCCAGCATTTT. The encoded protein is CASSQGVRGPQPQHF. The chain uses TRBV4-3 and TRBJ1-5, with D maybe TRBD1 (5 bases). Germline V gene sequence: CDR1 LGHNA, CDR2 YSLEER. The CDR3 runs to 15 residues. V was trimmed by 1 base and J by 6 bases, leaving 13 bases between them.

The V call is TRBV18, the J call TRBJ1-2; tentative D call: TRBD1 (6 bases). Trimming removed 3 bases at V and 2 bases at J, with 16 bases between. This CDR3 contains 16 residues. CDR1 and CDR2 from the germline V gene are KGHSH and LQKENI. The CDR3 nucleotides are TGTGCCAGCTCACCGAAAGGACAGAGTTTAAACTATGGCTACACCTTC. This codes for CASSPKGQSLNYGYTF.

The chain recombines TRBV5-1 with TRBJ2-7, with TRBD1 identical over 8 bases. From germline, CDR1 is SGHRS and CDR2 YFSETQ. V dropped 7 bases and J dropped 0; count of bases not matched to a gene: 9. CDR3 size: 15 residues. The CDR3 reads CASSVGQGGSYEQYV. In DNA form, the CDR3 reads TGCGCCAGCTCCGTCGGACAGGGAGGCTCCTACGAGCAGTACGTC.

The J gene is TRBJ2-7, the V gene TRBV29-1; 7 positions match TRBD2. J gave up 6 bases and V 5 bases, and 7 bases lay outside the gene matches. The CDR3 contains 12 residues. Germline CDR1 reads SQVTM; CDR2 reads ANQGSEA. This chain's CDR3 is CSVLSSGGEQYV. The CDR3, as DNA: TGCAGCGTTCTCTCTAGCGGCGGCGAGCAGTACGTC.

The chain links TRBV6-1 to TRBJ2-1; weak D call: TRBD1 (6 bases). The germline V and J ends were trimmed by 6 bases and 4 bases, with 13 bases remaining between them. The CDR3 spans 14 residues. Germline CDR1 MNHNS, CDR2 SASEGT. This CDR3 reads CASRAGERYNEQFF. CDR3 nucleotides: TGTGCCAGCAGGGCAGGGGAACGTTACAATGAGCAGTTCTTC.

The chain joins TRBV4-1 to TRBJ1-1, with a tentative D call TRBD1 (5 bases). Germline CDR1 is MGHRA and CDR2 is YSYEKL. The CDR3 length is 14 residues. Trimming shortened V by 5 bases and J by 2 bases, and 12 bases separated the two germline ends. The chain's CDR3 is CASSRPTVNTEAFF. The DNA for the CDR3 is TGCGCCAGCAGCAGACCGACAGTCAACACTGAAGCTTTCTTT.

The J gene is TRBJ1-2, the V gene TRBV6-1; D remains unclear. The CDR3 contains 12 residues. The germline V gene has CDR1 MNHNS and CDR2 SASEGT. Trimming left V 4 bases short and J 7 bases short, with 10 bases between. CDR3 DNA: TGTGCCAGCAGTGTGAGTTTTTTTGGCTACACCTTC. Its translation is CASSVSFFGYTF.

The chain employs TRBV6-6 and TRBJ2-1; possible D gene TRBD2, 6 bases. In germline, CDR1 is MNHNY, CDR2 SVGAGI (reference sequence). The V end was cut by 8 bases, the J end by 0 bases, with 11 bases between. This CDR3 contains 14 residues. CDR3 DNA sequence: TGTGCCAGCGGTGGGACTGGCTCCTACAATGAGCAGTTCTTC. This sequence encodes CASGGTGSYNEQFF.

CDR3 nucleotides: TGTGCCAGCAGCTTAGTACAACTATACCAAGAGACCCAGTACTTC. This encodes CASSLVQLYQETQYF. The chain joins TRBV11-3 to TRBJ2-5; the D is unclear. Trimming removed 1 base at V and 0 bases at J, with 9 bases between. This CDR3 region has 15 residues. Germline V gives CDR1 SGHNT, CDR2 YENEEA.

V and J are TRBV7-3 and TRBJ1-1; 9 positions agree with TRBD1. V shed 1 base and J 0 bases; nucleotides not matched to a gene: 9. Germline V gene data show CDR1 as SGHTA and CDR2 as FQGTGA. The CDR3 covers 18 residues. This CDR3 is CASSLRGGTGLLNTEAFF. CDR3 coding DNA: TGTGCCAGCAGCTTAAGAGGGGGGACAGGGCTCCTGAACACTGAAGCTTTCTTT.

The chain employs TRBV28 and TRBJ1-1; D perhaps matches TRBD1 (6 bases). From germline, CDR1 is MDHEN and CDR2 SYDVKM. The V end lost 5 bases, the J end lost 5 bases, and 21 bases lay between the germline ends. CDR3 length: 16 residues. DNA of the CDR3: TGTGCCAGCAGTGGGCCGCTCACAGGGAGGGAGACTGAAGCTTTCTTT. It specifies CASSGPLTGRETEAFF.

CDR3 in DNA: TGTGCCAGTAACGTTAATAGCGGGGGCTATGAGCAGTTCTTC. Its protein product is CASNVNSGGYEQFF. This chain joins TRBV19 and TRBJ2-1; TRBD2 aligns across 9 bases. Germline loops: CDR1 LNHDA, CDR2 SQIVND (reference sequence). CDR3 length equals 14 residues. V was pared by 7 bases and J by 8 bases, with 9 bases of the junction left unmatched.

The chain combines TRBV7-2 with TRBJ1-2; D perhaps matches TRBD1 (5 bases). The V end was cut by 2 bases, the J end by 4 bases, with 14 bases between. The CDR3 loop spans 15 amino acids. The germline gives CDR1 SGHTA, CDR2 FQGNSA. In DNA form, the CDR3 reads TGTGCCAGCAGCTTAAGCCTTGGGGGGACCTATGGCTACACCTTC. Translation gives CASSLSLGGTYGYTF.

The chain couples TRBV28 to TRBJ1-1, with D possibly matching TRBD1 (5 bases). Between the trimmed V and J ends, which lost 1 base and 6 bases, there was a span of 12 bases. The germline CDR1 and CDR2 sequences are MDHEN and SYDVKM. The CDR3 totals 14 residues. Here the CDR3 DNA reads TGTGCCAGCAGTTTATTTGACAGATCGGCTGAAGCTTTCTTT. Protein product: CASSLFDRSAEAFF.

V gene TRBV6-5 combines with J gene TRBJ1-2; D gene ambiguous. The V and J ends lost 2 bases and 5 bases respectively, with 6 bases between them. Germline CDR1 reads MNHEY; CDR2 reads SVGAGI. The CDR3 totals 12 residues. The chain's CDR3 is CASSYNSYGYTF. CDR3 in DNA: TGTGCCAGCAGTTACAATTCGTATGGCTACACCTTC.

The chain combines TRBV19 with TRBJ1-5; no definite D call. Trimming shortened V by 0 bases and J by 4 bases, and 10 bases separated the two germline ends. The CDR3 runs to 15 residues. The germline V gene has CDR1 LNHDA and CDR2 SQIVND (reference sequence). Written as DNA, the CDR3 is TGTGCCAGTAGTATAGATCTCGACGGGAATCAGCCCCAGCATTTT. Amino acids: CASSIDLDGNQPQHF.

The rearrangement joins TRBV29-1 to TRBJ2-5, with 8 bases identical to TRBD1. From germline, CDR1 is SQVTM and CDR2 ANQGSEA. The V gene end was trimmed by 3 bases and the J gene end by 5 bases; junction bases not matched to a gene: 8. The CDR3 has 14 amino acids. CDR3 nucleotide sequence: TGCAGCGTTGACATACAGGGGGTGAGGGAGACCCAGTACTTC. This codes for CSVDIQGVRETQYF.

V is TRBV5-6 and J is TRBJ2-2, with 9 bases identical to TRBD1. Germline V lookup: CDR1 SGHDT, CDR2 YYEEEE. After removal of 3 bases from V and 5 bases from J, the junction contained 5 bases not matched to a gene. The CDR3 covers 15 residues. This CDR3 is CASSWGQGETGELFF. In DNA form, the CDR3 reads TGTGCCAGCAGCTGGGGACAGGGTGAGACCGGGGAGCTGTTTTTT.

In nucleotides, the CDR3 is TGCAGCGCCCAGCAGGGAACCTACGAGCAGTACTTC. Protein sequence: CSAQQGTYEQYF. The chain combines TRBV29-1 with TRBJ2-7, with a weak D call TRBD1 (5 bases). CDR1 and CDR2 (germline): SQVTM, ANQGSEA. This CDR3 is 12 amino acids long. V was shortened by 7 bases and J by 2 bases, with 12 bases between the two germline ends.

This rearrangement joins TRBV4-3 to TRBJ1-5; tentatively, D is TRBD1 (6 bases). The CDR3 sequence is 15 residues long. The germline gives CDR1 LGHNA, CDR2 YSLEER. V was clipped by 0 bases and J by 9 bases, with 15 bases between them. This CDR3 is CASSQDGGRMRPQHF. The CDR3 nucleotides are TGCGCCAGCAGCCAAGATGGGGGCAGGATGAGGCCCCAGCATTTT.

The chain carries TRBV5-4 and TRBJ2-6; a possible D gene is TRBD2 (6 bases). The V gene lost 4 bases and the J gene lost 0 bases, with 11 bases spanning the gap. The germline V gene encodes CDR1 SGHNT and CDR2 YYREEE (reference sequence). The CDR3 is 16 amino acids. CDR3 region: CASSPGVGSGANVLTF. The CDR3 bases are TGTGCCAGCAGCCCGGGGGTGGGCTCTGGGGCCAACGTCCTGACTTTC.

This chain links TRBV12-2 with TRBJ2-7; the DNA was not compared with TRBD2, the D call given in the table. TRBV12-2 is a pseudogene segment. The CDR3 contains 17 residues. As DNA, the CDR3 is TGTGCAAGTCGCTCCCAGACTAGCGGGGACTTCTCCTACGAGCAGTACGTC. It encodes CASRSQTSGDFSYEQYV.